This TCR beta chain comes out of a study of shared clonotypes between healthy human individuals. Adult Caucasians living in Nashville, Tennessee made up all of the donors. After removal of 4 bases from V and 0 bases from J, the junction contained 12 bases not matched to a gene. CDR1 SGHRS and CDR2 YFSETQ come from the germline V gene. This CDR3 region has 17 residues. The data were produced by immunoSEQ multiplex PCR, yet TCRdb's version contains in-frame clones alone and is incomplete. Of 950,000 to 1,300,000 clones in the sample, about 77% were seen once. The J gene is TRBJ2-7, the V gene TRBV5-1, with 8 bases aligning to TRBD1. The sequenced material came from memory CD4+ T cells sorted from blood. The subset was: CD45RA-negative fraction. The receptor was derived from a man aged 18 to 35 in good health. The CDR3 sequence is CASSGGLTGGGSYEQYF. The CDR3 DNA follows: TGCGCCAGCAGCGGTGGGCTAACAGGGGGTGGCTCCTACGAGCAGTACTTC.